This T cell receptor beta chain came from a study of T cells after yellow fever vaccination. TCRdb analysed the 5' RACE reads with MiXCR anew, one entry per CDR3 protein. This repertoire shows approximately 580,000 distinct CDR3 sequences, roughly 17% found once; its top ten account for approximately 15%. CDR3 size: 13 residues. The V and J ends lost 4 bases and 2 bases respectively, with 8 bases between them. The germline CDR1 and CDR2 sequences are KGHDR and SFDVKD. The J gene is TRBJ2-7, the V gene TRBV24-1; D perhaps matches TRBD1 (6 bases). This clonotype originated in a man younger than 35 who received the YFV17D yellow fever vaccine. The sequencing here drew on PBMCs, taken around 5 days after the first yellow fever vaccination. The CDR3 DNA reads as TGTGCCACCAGTGACGGACAGACCTACGAGCAGTACTTC. It is translated as CATSDGQTYEQYF.